The entry below describes one T cell receptor beta chain. Data came from immunoSEQ multiplex PCR; TCRdb stores just in-frame clones and leaves some out. The profile shows roughly 190,000 clones, about 86% of them singletons. This entry belongs to a study of blood T cell repertoires in COVID-19. Germline assignment: CDR1 SGDLS and CDR2 YYNGEE. This CDR3 is 15 amino acids long. Unmatched junction bases numbered 7, after V lost 3 bases and J lost 9 bases. The sample consisted of PBMCs or T cells enriched from blood (not recorded which). The clonotype originates from a woman aged 40 to 49 in a cohort exposed to, infected with or recovered from COVID-19 (not recorded which). The chain links TRBV9 to TRBJ2-1, with 12 bases fitting TRBD1. The CDR3 coding sequence is TGTGCCAGCAGCGGACGGGACAGGGGGCGCGGTGAGCAGTTCTTC. It specifies CASSGRDRGRGEQFF.